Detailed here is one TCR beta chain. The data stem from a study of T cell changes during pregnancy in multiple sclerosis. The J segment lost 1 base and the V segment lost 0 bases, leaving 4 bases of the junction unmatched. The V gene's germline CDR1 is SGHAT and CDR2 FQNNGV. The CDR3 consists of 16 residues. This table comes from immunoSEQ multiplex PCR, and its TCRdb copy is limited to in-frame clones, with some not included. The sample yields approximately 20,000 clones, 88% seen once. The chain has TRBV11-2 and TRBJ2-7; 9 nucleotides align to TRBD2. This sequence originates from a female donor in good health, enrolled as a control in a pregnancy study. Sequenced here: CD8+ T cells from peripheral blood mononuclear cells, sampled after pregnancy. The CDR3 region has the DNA TGTGCCAGCAGCTTAGATCTAGCGGGGACTTCCTACGAGCAGTACTTC. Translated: CASSLDLAGTSYEQYF.